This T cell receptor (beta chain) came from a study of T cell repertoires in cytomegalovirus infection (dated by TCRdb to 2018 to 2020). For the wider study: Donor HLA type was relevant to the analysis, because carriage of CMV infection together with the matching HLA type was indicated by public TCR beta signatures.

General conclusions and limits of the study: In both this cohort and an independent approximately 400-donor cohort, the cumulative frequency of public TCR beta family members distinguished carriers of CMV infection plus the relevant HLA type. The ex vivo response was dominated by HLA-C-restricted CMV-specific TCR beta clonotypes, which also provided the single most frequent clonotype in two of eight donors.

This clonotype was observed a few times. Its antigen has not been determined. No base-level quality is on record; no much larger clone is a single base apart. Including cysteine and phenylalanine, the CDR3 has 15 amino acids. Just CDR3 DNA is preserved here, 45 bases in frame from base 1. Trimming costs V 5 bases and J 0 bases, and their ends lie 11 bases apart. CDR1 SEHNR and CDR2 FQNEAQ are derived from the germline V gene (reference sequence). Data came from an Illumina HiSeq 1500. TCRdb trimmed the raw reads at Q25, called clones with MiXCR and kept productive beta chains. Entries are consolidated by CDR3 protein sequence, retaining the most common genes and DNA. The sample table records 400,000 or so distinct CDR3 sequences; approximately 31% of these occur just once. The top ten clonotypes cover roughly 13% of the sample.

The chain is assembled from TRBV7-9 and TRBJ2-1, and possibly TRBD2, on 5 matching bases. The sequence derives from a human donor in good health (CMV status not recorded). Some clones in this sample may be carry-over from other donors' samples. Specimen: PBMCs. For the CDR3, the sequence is CASSPLASSYNEQFF. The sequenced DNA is TGTGCCAGCAGCCCGCTAGCCAGCTCCTACAATGAGCAGTTCTTC.